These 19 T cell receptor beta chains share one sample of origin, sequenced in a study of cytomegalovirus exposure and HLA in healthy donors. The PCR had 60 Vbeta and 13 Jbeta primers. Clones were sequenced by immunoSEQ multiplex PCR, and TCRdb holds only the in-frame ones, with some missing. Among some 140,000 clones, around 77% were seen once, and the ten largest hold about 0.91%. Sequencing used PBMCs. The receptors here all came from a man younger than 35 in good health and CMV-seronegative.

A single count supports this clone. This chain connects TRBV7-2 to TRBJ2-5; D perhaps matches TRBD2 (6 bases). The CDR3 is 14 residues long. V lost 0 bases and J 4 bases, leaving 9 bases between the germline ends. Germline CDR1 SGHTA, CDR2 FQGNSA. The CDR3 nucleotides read TGTGCCAGCAGCTTAGCGGGGGGACGAGAGACCCAGTACTTC. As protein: CASSLAGGRETQYF.

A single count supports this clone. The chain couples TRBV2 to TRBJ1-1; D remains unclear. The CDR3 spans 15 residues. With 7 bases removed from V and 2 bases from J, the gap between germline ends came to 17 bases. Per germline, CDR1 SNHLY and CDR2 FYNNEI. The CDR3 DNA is TGTGCCAGCATACGGGGTAGTGTCGGCAACACTGAAGCTTTCTTT. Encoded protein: CASIRGSVGNTEAFF.

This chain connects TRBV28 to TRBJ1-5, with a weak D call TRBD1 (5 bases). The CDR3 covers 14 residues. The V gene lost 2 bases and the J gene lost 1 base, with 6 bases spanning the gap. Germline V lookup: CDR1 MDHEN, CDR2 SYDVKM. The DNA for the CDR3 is TGTGCCAGCAGTTTACCAGGGAGCAATCAGCCCCAGCATTTT. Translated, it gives CASSLPGSNQPQHF.

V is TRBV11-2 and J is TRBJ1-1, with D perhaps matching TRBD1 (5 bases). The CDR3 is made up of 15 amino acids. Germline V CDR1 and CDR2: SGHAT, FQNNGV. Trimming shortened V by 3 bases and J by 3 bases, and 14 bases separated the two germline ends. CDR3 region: CASSFFRAMDTEAFF. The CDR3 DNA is TGTGCCAGCAGCTTCTTCAGGGCCATGGACACTGAAGCTTTCTTT.

This CDR3 reads CASSFTGYEQYF. The CDR3 DNA follows: TGTGCCAGTAGTTTCACAGGGTACGAGCAGTACTTC. The chain combines TRBV19 with TRBJ2-5; D is possibly TRBD1 (6 bases). Gene TRBJ2-7 matches the end of the DNA better, so the J call may be wrong. The CDR3 contains 12 residues. Germline loops: CDR1 LNHDA, CDR2 SQIVND (reference sequence).

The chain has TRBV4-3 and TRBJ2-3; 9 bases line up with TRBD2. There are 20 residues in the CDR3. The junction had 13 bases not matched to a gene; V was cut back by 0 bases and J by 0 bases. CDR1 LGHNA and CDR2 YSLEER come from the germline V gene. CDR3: CASSQDLGLAGRSSTDTQYF. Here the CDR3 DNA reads TGCGCCAGCAGCCAAGATCTGGGTCTAGCGGGGCGCTCTAGCACAGATACGCAGTATTTT.

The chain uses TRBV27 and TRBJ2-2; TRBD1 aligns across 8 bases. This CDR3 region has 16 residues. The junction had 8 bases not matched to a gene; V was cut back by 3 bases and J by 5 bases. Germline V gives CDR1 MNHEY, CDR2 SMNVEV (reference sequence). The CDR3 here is CASSLGQGAVTGELFF. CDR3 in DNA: TGTGCCAGCAGTTTGGGGCAGGGGGCGGTTACCGGGGAGCTGTTTTTT.

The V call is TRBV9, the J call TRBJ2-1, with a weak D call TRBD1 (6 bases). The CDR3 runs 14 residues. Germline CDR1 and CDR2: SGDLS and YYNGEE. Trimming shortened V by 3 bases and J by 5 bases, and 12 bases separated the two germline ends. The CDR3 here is CASSDPRGNNEQFF. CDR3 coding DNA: TGTGCCAGCAGCGACCCCAGGGGTAACAATGAGCAGTTCTTC.

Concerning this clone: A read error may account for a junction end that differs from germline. The CDR3 loop reads CASSPEATQPRHF. The CDR3 DNA sequence: TGTGCCAGCAGTCCAGAGGCCACCCAGCCCCGGCATTTT. The V and J genes are TRBV27 and TRBJ1-5; no firm D call. There are 13 residues in the CDR3. CDR1 and CDR2 (germline): MNHEY, SMNVEV (reference sequence).

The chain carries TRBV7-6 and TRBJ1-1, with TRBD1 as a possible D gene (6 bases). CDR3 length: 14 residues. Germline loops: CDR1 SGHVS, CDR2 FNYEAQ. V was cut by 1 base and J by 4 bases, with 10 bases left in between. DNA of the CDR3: TGTGCCAGCAGCTTAGTCCAGGGGCGCACTGAAGCTTTCTTT. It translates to CASSLVQGRTEAFF.

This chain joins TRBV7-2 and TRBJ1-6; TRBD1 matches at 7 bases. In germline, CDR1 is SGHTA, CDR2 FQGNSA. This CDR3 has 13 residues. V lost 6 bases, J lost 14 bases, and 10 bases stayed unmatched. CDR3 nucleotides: TGTGCCAGCAGTCTCGGGACAGTCGGGGCCCTCCACTTT. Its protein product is CASSLGTVGALHF.

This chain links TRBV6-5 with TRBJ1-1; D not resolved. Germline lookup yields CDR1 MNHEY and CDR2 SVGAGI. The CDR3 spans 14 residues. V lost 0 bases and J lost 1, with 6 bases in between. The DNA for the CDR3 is TGTGCCAGCAGTTACTCGAACGGGAACACTGAAGCTTTCTTT. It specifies CASSYSNGNTEAFF.

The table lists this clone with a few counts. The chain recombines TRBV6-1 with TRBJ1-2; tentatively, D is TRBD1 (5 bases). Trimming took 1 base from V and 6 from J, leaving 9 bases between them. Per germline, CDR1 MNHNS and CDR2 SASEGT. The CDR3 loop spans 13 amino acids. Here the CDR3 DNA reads TGTGCCAGCAGTGAAGGCAGGGAGGATGGCTACACCTTC. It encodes CASSEGREDGYTF.

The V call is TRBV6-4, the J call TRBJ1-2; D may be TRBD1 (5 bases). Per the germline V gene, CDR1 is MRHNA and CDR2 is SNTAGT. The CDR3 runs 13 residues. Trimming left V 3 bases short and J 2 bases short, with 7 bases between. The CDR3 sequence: CASSERGNYGYTF. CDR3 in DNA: TGTGCCAGCAGTGAGCGGGGGAACTATGGCTACACCTTC.

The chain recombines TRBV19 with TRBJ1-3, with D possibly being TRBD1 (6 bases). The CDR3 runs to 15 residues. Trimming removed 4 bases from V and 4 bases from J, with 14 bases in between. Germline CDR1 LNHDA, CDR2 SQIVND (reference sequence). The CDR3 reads CASSTNTGTGNTIYF. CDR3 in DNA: TGTGCCAGTAGTACTAACACAGGGACAGGAAACACCATATATTTT.

The CDR3 DNA sequence: TGTGCCAGCAGAGACAGCTTGGGCTACACCTTC. Amino acids: CASRDSLGYTF. The J gene is TRBJ1-2, the V gene TRBV2; perhaps TRBD1 as D (5 bases). CDR3 length: 11 residues. The germline CDR1 and CDR2 sequences are SNHLY and FYNNEI. The V end was cut by 6 bases, the J end by 8 bases, with 10 bases between.

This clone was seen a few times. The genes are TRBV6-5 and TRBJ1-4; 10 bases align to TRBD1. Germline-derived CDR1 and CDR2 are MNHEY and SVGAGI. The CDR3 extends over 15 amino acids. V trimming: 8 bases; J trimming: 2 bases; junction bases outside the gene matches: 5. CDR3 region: CASLRTGGTNEKLFF. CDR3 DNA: TGTGCCAGCCTACGGACAGGGGGGACTAATGAAAAACTGTTTTTT.

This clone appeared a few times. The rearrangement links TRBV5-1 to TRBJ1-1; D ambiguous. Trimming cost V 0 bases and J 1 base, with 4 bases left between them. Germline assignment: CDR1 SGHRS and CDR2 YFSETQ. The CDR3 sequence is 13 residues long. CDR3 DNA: TGCGCCAGCAGCTTGGCACAGAACACTGAAGCTTTCTTT. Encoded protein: CASSLAQNTEAFF.

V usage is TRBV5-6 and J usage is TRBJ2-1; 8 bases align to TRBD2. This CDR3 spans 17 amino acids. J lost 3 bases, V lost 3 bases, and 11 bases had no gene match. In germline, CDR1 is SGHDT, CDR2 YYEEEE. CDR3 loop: CASSSLNHRGGYNEQFF. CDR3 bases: TGTGCCAGCAGCTCCCTAAACCATCGGGGGGGCTACAATGAGCAGTTCTTC.